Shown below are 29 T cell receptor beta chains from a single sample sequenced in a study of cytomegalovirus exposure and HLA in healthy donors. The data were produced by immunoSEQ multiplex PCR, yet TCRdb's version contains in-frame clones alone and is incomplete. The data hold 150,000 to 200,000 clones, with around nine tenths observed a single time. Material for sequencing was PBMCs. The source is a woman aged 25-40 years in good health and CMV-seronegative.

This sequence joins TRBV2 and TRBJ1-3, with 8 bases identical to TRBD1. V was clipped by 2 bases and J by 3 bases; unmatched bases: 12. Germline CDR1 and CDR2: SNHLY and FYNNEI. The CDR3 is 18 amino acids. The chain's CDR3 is CASSERGQGARGGNTIYF. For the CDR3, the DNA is TGTGCCAGCAGTGAACGGGGCCAGGGGGCAAGAGGTGGAAACACCATATATTTT. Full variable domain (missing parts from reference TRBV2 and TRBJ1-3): EPEVTQTPSHQVTQMGQEVILRCVPISNHLYFYWYRQILGQKVEFLVSFYNNEISEKSEIFDDQFSVERPDGSNFTLKIRSTKLEDSAMYFCASSERGQGARGGNTIYFGEGSWLTVV.

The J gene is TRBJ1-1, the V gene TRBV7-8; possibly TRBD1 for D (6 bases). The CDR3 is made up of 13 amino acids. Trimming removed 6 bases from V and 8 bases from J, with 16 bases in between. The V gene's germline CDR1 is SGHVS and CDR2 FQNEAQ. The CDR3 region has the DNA TGTGCCAGCAGTTCGTGGACAGATGAAGAAGCTTTCTTT. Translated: CASSSWTDEEAFF.

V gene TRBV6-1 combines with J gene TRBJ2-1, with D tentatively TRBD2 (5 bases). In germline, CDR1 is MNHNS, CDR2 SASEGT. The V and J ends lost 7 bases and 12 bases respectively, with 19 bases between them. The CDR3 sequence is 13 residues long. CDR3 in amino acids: CASKPPGPEGQFF. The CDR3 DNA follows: TGTGCCAGCAAACCACCGGGCCCAGAGGGGCAGTTCTTC.

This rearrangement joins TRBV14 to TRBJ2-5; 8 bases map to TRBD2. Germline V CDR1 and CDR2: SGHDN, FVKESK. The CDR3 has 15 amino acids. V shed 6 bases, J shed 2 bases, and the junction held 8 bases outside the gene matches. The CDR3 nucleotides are TGTGCCAGCAGTCGAAGGCCGGGGGGGCAAGAGACCCAGTACTTC. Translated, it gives CASSRRPGGQETQYF.

Written as DNA, the CDR3 is TGCGCCAGCAGCCATGAGACAGCCTCGAACACCGGGGAGCTGTTTTTT. Protein: CASSHETASNTGELFF. The gene calls are TRBV4-1 and TRBJ2-2; weak D call: TRBD1 (5 bases). This CDR3 has 16 amino acids. Germline values: CDR1 MGHRA, CDR2 YSYEKL. Trimming removed 3 bases at V and 0 bases at J, with 11 bases between.

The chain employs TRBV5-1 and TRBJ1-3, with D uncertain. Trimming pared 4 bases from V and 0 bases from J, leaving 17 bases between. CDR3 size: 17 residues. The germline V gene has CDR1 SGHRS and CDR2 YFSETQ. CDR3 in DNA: TGCGCCAGCAGCCCACACCAGAAATTCAGCTCTGGAAACACCATATATTTT. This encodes CASSPHQKFSSGNTIYF.

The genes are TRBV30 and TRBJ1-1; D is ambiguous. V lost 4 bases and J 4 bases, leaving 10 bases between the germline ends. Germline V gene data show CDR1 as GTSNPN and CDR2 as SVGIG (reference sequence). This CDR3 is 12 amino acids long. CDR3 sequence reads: CAWIPVGTEAFF. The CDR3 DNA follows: TGTGCCTGGATCCCGGTTGGCACTGAAGCTTTCTTT.

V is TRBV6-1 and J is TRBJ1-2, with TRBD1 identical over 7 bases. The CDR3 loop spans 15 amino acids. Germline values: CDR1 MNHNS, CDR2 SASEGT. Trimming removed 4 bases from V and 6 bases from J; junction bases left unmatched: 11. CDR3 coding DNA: TGTGCCAGCAGTGGGGACAGCCCCGGGCTCCATGGCTACACCTTC. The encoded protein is CASSGDSPGLHGYTF.

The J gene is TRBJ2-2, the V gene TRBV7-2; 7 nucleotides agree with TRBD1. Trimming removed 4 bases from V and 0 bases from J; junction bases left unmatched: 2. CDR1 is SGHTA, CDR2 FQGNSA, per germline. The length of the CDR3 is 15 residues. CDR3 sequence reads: CASSYGTANTGELFF. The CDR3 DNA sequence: TGTGCCAGCAGCTATGGGACAGCGAACACCGGGGAGCTGTTTTTT.

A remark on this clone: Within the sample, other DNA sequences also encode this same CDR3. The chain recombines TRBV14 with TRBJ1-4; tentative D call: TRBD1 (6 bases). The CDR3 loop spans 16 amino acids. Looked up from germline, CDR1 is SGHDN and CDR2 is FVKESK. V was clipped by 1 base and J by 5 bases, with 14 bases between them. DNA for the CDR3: TGTGCCAGCAGCCAAGGAGGGCCAGGGGTGAATGAAAAACTGTTTTTT. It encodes CASSQGGPGVNEKLFF.

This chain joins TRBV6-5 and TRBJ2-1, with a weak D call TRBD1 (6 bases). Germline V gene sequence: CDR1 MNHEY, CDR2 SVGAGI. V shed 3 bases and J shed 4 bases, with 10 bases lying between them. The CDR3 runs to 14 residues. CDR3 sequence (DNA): TGTGCCAGCAGTTATAACGACAGGTACAATGAGCAGTTCTTC. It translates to CASSYNDRYNEQFF.

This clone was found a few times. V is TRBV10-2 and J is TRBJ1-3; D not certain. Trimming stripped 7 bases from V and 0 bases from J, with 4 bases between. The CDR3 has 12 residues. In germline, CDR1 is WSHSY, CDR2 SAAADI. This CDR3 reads CASKHSGNTIYF. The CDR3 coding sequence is TGCGCCAGCAAGCACTCTGGAAACACCATATATTTT.

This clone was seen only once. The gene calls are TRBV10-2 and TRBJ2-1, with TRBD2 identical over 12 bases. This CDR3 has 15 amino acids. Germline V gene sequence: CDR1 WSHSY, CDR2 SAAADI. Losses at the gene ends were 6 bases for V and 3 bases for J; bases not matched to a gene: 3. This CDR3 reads CASRPSGGDYNEQFF. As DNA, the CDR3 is TGCGCCAGCAGACCTAGCGGGGGGGACTACAATGAGCAGTTCTTC.

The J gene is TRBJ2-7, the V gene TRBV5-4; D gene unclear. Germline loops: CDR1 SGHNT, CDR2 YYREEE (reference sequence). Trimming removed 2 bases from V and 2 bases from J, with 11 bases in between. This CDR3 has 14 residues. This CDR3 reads CASSFHGATYEQYF. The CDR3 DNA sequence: TGTGCCAGCAGCTTTCACGGAGCCACCTACGAGCAGTACTTC.

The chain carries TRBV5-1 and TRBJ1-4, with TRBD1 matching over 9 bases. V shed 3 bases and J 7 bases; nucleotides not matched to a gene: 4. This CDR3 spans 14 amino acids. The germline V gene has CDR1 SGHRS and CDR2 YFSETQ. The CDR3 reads CASSSTGGSEKLFF. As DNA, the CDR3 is TGCGCCAGCAGCTCGACAGGGGGAAGTGAAAAACTGTTTTTT.

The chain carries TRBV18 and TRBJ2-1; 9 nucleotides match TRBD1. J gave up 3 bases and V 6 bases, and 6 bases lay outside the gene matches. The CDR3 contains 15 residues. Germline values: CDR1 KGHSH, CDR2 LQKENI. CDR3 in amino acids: CASSPGTGNYNEQFF. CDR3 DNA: TGTGCCAGCTCCCCCGGGACAGGGAACTACAATGAGCAGTTCTTC.

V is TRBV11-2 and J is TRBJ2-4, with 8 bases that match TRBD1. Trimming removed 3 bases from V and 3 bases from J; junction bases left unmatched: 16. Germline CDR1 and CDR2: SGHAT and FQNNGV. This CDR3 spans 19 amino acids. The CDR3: CASSFGMVTGGFGKNIQYF. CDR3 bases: TGTGCCAGCAGCTTTGGAATGGTTACAGGGGGATTTGGCAAAAACATTCAGTACTTC.

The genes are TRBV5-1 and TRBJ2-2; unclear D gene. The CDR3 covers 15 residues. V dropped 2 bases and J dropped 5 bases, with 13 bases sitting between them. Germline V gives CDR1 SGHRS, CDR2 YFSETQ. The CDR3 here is CASSFSLERTGELFF. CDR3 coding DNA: TGCGCCAGCAGCTTTTCGCTAGAAAGGACCGGGGAGCTGTTTTTT.

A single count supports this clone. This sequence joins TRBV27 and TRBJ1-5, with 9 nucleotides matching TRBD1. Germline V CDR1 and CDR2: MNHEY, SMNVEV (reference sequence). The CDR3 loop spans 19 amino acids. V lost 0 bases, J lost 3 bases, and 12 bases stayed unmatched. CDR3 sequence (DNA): TGTGCCAGCAGTTTATCGAACCCCCTACAGGGGGCCGACAATCAGCCCCAGCATTTT. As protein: CASSLSNPLQGADNQPQHF.

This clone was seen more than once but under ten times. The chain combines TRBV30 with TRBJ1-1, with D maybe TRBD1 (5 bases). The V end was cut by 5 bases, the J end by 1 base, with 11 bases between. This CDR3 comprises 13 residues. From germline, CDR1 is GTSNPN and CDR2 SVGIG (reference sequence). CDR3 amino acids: CAWGRQGNTEAFF. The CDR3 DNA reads TGTGCCTGGGGACGGCAGGGGAACACTGAAGCTTTCTTT.

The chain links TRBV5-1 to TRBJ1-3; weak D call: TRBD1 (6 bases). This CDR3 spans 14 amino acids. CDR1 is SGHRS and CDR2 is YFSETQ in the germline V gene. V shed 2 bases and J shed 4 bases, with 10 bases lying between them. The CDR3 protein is CASSLQGHGNTIYF. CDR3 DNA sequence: TGCGCCAGCAGCTTACAGGGCCACGGAAACACCATATATTTT.

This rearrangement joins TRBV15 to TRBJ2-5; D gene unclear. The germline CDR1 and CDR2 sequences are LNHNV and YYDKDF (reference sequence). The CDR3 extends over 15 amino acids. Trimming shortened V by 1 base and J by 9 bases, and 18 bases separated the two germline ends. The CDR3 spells CATSRGAISQRPQYF. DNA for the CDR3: TGTGCCACCAGCAGAGGGGCAATATCCCAGAGACCCCAGTACTTC. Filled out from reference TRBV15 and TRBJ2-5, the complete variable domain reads DAMVIQNPRYQVTQFGKPVTLSCSQTLNHNVMYWYQQKSSQAPKLLFHYYDKDFNNEADTPDNFQSRRPNTSFCFLDIRSPGLGDTAMYLCATSRGAISQRPQYFGPGTRLLVL.

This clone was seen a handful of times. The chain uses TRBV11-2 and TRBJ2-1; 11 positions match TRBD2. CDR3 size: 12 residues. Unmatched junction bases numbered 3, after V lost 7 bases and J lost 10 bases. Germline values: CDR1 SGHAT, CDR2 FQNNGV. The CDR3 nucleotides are TGTGCCAGCATGGGACTAGCGGACGAGCAGTTCTTC. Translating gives CASMGLADEQFF.

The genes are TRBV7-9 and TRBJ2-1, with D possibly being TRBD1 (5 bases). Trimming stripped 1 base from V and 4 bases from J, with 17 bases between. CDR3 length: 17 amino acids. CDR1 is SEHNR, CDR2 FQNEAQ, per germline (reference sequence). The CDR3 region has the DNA TGTGCCAGCAGCTTAGGCCTTAGACAGACCCATTACAATGAGCAGTTCTTC. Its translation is CASSLGLRQTHYNEQFF.

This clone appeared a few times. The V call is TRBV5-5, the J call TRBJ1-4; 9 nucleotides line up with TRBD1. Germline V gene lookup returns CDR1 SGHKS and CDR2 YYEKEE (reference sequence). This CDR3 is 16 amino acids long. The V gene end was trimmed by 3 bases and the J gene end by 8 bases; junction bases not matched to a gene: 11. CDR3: CASSSGQGGVSEKLFF. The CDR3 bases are TGTGCCAGCAGCTCGGGACAGGGAGGTGTGAGCGAAAAACTGTTTTTT.

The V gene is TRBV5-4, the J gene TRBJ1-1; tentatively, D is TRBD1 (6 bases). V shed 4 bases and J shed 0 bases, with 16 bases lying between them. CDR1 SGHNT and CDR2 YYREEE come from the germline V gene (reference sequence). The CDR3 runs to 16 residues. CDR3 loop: CASSRGGGPLNTEAFF. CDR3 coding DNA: TGTGCCAGCAGCCGAGGGGGGGGGCCATTGAACACTGAAGCTTTCTTT.

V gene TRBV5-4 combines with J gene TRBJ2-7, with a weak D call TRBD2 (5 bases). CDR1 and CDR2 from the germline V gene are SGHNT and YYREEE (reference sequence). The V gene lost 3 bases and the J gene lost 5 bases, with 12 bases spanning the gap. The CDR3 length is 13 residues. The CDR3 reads CASSSYAGNEQYF. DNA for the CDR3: TGTGCCAGCAGCTCCTATGCGGGCAACGAGCAGTACTTC. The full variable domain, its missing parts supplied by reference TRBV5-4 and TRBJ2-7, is ETGVTQSPTHLIKTRGQQVTLRCSSQSGHNTVSWYQQALGQGPQFIFQYYREEENGRGNFPPRFSGLQFPNYSSELNVNALELDDSALYLCASSSYAGNEQYFGPGTRLTVT.

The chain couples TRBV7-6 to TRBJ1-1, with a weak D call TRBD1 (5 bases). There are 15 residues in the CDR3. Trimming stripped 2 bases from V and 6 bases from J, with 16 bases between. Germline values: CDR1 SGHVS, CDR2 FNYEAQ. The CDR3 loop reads CASSLLSGQVSEAFF. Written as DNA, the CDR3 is TGTGCCAGCAGCTTACTTTCAGGGCAGGTCTCTGAAGCTTTCTTT.

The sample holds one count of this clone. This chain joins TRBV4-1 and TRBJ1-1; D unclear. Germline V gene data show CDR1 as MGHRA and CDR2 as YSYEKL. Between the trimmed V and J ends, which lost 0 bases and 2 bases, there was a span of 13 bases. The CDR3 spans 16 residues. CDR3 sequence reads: CASSQDSRGGNTEAFF. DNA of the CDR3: TGCGCCAGCAGCCAAGATTCACGGGGAGGCAACACTGAAGCTTTCTTT.